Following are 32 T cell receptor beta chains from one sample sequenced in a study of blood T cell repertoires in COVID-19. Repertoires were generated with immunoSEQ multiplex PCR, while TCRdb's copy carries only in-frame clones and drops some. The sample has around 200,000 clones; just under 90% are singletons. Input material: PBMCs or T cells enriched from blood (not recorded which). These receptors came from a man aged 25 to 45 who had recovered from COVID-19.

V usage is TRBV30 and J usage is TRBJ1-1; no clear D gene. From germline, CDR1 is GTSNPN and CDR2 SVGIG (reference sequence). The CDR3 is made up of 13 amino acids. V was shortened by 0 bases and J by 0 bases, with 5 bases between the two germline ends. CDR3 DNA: TGTGCCTGGAGTGTACAGATGAACACTGAAGCTTTCTTT. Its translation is CAWSVQMNTEAFF.

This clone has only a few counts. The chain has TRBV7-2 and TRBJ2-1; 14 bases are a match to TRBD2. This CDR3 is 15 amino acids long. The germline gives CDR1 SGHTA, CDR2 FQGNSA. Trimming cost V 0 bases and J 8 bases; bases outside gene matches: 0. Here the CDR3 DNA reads TGTGCCAGCAGCTTAGCGGGACTAGCGGGAGATGAGCAGTTCTTC. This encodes CASSLAGLAGDEQFF.

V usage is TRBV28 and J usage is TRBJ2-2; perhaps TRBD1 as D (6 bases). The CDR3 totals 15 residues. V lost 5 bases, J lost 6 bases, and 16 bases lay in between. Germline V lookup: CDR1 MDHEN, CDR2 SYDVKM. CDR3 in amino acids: CASSKTKQGPGELFF. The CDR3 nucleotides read TGTGCCAGCAGTAAGACGAAACAGGGCCCCGGGGAGCTGTTTTTT.

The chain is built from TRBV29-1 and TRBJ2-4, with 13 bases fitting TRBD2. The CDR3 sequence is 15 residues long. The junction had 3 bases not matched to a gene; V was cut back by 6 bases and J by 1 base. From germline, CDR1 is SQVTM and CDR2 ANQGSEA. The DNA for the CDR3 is TGCAGCGTGACTAGCGGGGGGTTTGCCAAAAACATTCAGTACTTC. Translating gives CSVTSGGFAKNIQYF. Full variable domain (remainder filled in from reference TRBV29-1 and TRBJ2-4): SAVISQKPSRDICQRGTSLTIQCQVDSQVTMMFWYRQQPGQSLTLIATANQGSEATYESGFVIDKFPISRPNLTFSTLTVSNMSPEDSSIYLCSVTSGGFAKNIQYFGAGTRLSVL.

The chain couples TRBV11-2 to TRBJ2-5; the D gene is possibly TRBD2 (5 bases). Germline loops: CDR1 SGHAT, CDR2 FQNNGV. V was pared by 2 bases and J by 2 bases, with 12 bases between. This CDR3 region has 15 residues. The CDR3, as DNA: TGTGCCAGCAGCTTAAACCCCGGACTTCAAGAGACCCAGTACTTC. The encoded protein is CASSLNPGLQETQYF.

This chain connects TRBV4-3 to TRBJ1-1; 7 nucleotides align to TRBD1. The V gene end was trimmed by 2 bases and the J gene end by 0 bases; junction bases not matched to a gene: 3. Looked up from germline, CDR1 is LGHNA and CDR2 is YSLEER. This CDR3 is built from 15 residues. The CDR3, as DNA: TGCGCCAGCAGCCAACACACAGGGGTGAACACTGAAGCTTTCTTT. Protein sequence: CASSQHTGVNTEAFF.

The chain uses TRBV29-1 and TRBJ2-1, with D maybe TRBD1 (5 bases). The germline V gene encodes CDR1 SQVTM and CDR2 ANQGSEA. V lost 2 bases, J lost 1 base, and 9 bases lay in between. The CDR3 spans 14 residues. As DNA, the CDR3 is TGCAGCGTTGAAAATAGGGGATCCTACAATGAGCAGTTCTTC. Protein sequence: CSVENRGSYNEQFF.

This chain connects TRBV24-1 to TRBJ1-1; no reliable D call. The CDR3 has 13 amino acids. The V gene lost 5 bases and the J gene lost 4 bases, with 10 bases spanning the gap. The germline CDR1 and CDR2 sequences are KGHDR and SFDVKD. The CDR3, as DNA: TGTGCCACCAGTGCCCGGCCGGGCACTGAAGCTTTCTTT. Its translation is CATSARPGTEAFF.

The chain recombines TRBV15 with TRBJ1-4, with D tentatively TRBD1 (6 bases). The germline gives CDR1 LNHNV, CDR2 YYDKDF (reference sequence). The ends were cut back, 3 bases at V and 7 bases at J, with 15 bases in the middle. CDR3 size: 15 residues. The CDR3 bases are TGTGCCACCAGCAGGAAGGCAGGGGTGGGTGAAAAACTGTTTTTT. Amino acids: CATSRKAGVGEKLFF.

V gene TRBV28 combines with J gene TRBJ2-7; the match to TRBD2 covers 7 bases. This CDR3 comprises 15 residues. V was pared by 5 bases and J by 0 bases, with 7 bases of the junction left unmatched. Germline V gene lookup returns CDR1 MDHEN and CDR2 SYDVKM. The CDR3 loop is CASSLLAAGSYEQYF. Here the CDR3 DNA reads TGTGCCAGCAGTCTGCTAGCGGCCGGCTCCTACGAGCAGTACTTC.

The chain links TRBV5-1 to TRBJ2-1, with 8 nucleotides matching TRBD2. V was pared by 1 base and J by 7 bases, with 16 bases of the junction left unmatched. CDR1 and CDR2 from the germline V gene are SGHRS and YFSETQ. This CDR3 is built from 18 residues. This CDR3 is CASSLTATKLAGRNEQFF. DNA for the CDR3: TGCGCCAGCAGCTTGACAGCGACAAAATTAGCGGGGCGGAATGAGCAGTTCTTC.

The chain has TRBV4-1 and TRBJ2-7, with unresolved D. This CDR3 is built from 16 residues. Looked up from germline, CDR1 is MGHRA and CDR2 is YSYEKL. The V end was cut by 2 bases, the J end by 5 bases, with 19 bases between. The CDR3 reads CASSQRYLLEFHEQYF. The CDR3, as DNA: TGCGCCAGCAGCCAACGTTACCTTCTAGAGTTCCACGAGCAGTACTTC.

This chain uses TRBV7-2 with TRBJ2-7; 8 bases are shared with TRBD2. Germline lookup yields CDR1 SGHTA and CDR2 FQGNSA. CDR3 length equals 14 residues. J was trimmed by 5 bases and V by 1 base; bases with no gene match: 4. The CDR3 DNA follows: TGTGCCAGCAGCTTAGTGGGACTAGTCCACGAGCAGTACTTC. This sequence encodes CASSLVGLVHEQYF.

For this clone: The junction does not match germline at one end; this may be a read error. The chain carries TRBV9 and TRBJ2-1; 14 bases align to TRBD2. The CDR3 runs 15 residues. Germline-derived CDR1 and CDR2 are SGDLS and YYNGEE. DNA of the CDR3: TGTGCCAGCACCGTAGGGACTAGCGGGAGATATGAGCAGTTCTTC. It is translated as CASTVGTSGRYEQFF. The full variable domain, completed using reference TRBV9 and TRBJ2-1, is DSGVTQTPKHLITATGQRVTLRCSPRSGDLSVYWYQQSLDQGLQFLIQYYNGEERAKGNILERFSAQQFPDLHSELNLSSLELGDSALYFCASTVGTSGRYEQFFGPGTRLTVL.

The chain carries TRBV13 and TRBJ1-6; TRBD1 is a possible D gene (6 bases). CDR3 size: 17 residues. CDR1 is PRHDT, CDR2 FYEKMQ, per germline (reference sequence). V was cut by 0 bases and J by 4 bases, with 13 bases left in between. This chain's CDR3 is CASSLGGAGAYNSPLHF. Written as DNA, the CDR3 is TGTGCCAGCAGCTTAGGCGGGGCAGGGGCGTATAATTCACCCCTCCACTTT.

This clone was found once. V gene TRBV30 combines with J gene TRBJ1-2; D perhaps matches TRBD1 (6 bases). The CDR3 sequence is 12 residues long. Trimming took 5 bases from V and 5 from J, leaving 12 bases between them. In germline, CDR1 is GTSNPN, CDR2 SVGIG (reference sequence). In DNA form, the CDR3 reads TGTGCCTGGGTCAGGGGAAGGTATGGCTACACCTTC. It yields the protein CAWVRGRYGYTF.

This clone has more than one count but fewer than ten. CDR3: CASSQDGTALAEQYF. The CDR3 DNA follows: TGCGCCAGCAGCCAAGATGGGACAGCCCTCGCCGAGCAGTACTTC. The genes are TRBV4-3 and TRBJ2-7, with TRBD1 matching over 7 bases. CDR3 size: 15 residues. CDR1 and CDR2 from the germline V gene are LGHNA and YSLEER. With V trimmed by 0 bases and J by 6 bases, 8 bases remained unmatched.

This CDR3 reads CASTLAGRNEQFF. In nucleotides, the CDR3 is TGTGCCAGCACACTAGCGGGTCGGAATGAGCAGTTCTTC. The chain couples TRBV7-9 to TRBJ2-1; 9 bases are a match to TRBD2. The CDR3 is made up of 13 amino acids. The V segment lost 7 bases and the J segment 7 bases; nucleotides outside the gene matches: 5. From germline, CDR1 is SEHNR and CDR2 FQNEAQ (reference sequence).

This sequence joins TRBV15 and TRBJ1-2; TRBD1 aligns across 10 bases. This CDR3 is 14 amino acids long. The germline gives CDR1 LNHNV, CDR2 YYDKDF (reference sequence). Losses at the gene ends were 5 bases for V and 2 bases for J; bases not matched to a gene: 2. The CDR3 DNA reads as TGTGCCACCAGCGCGACAGGGGGCAACTATGGCTACACCTTC. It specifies CATSATGGNYGYTF. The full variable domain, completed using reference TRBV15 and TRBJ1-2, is DAMVIQNPRYQVTQFGKPVTLSCSQTLNHNVMYWYQQKSSQAPKLLFHYYDKDFNNEADTPDNFQSRRPNTSFCFLDIRSPGLGDTAMYLCATSATGGNYGYTFGSGTRLTVV.

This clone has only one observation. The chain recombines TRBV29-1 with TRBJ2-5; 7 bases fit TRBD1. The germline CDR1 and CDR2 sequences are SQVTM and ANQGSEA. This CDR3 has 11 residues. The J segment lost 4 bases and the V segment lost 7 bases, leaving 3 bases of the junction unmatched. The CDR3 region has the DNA TGCAGCGGAAACAGGGGAGAGACCCAGTACTTC. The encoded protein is CSGNRGETQYF.

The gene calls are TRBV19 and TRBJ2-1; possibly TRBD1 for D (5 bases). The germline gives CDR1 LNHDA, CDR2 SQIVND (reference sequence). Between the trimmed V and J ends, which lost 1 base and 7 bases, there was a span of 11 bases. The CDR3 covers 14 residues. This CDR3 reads CASSIGQGRNEQFF. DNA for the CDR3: TGTGCCAGTAGTATAGGCCAGGGAAGGAATGAGCAGTTCTTC.

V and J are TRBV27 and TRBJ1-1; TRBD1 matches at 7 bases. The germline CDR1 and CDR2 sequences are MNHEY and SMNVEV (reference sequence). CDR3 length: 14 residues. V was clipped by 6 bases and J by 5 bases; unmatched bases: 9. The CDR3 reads CASSPRGLGTEAFF. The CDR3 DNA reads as TGTGCCAGCAGCCCCAGGGGGTTGGGGACTGAAGCTTTCTTT.

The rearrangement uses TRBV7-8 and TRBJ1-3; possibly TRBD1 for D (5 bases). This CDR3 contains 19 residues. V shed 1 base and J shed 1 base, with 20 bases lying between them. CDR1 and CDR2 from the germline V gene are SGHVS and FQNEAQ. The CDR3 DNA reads TGTGCCAGCAGCTTAGTTAGCCATACCGGGGGTCGTTCTGGAAACACCATATATTTT. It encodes CASSLVSHTGGRSGNTIYF.

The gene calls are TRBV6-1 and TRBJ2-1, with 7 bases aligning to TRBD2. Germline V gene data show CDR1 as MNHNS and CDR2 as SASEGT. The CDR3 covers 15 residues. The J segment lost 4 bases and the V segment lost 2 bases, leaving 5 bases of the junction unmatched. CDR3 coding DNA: TGTGCCAGCAGTGAAAGTCGCGGGGGATACAATGAGCAGTTCTTC. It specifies CASSESRGGYNEQFF.

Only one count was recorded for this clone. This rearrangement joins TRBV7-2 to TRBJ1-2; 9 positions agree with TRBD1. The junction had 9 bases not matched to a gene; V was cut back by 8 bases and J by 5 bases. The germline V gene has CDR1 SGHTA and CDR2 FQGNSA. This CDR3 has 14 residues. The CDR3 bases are TGTGCCAGCTTCAGGACAGGGGTGGGTTATGGCTACACCTTC. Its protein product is CASFRTGVGYGYTF. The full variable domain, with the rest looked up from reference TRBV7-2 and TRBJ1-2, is GAGVSQSPSNKVTEKGKDVELRCDPISGHTALYWYRQSLGQGLEFLIYFQGNSAPDKSGLPSDRFSAERTGGSVSTLTIQRTQQEDSAVYLCASFRTGVGYGYTFGSGTRLTVV.

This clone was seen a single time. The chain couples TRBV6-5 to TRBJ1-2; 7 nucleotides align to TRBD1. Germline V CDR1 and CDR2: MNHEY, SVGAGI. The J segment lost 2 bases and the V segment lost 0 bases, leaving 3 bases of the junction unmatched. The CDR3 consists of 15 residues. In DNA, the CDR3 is TGTGCCAGCAGTTACTCGGAGGGGGCGAACTATGGCTACACCTTC. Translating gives CASSYSEGANYGYTF.

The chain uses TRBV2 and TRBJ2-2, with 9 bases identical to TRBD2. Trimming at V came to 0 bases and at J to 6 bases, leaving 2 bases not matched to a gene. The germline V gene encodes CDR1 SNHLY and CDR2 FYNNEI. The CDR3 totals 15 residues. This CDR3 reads CASSEAWTSAGELFF. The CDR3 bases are TGTGCCAGCAGTGAAGCGTGGACTAGCGCCGGGGAGCTGTTTTTT.

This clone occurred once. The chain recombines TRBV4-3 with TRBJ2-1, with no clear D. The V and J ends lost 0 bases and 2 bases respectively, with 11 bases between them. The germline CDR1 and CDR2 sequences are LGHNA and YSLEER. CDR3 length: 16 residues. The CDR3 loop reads CASSQDGQAPYNEQFF. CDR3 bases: TGCGCCAGCAGCCAAGATGGTCAGGCCCCCTACAATGAGCAGTTCTTC.

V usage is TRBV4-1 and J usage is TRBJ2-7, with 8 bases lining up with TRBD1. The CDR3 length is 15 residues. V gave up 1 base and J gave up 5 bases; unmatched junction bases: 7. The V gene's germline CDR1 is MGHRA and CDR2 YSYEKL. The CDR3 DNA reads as TGCGCCAGCAGCCAAGTCGGACAGGGAATCCACGAGCAGTACTTC. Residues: CASSQVGQGIHEQYF.

This CDR3 is CASNPLGGASYNEQFF. CDR3 nucleotides: TGTGCCAGCAACCCATTAGGGGGGGCCTCCTACAATGAGCAGTTCTTC. This sequence joins TRBV5-8 and TRBJ2-1; weak D call: TRBD2 (7 bases). This CDR3 is built from 16 residues. Germline CDR1 SGHTS, CDR2 YDEGEE. Trimming took 6 bases from V and 0 from J, leaving 16 bases between them.

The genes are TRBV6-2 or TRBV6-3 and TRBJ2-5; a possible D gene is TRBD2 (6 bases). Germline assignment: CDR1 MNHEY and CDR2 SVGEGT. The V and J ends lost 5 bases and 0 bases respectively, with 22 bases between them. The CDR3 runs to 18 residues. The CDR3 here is CASSPGWIAATHQETQYF. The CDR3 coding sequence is TGTGCCAGCAGTCCAGGGTGGATAGCGGCTACCCACCAAGAGACCCAGTACTTC.

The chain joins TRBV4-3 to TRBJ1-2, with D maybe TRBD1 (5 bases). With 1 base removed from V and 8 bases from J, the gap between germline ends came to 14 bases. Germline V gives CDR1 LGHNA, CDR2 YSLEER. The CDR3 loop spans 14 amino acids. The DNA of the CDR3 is TGCGCCAGCAGCCAAGTCAGGGCTCTATTCGGCTACACCTTC. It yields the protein CASSQVRALFGYTF.